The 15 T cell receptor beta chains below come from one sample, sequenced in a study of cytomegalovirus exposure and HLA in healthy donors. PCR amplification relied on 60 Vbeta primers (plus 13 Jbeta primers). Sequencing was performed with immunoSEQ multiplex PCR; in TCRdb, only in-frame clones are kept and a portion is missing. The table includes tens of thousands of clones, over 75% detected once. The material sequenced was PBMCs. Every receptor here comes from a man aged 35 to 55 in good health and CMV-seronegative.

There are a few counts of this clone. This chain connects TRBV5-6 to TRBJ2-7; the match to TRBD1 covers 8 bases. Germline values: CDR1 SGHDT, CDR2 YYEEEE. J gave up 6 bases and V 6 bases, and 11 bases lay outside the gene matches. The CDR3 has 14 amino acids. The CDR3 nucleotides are TGTGCCAGCACCCTCAGGGGGCTCAGGAGCGAGCAGTACTTC. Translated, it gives CASTLRGLRSEQYF.

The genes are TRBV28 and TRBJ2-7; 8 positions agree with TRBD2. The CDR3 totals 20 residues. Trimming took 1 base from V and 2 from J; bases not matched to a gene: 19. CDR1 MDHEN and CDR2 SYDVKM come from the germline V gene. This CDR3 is CASSLLGWGAEAGAPYEQYF. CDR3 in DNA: TGTGCCAGCAGTTTATTAGGATGGGGGGCCGAAGCGGGAGCTCCCTACGAGCAGTACTTC.

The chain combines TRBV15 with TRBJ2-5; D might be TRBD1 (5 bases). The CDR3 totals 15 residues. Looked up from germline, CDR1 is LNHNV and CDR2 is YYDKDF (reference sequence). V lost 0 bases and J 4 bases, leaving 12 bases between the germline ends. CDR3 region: CATSRDVQGRETQYF. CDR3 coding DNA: TGTGCCACCAGCAGAGATGTTCAGGGTAGAGAGACCCAGTACTTC.

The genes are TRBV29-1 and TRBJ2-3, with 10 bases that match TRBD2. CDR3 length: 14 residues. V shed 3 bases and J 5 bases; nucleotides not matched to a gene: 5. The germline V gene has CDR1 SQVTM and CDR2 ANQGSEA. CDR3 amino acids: CSVDLAGVRDTQYF. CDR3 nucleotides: TGCAGCGTTGACCTAGCGGGAGTTCGAGATACGCAGTATTTT.

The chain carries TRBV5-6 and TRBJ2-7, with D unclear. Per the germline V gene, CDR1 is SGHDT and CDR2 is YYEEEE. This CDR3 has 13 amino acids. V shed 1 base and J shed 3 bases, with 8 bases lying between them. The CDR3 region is CASSLRRNYEQYF. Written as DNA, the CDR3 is TGTGCCAGCAGCTTGCGCAGGAACTACGAGCAGTACTTC. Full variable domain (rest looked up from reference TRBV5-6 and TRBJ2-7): DAGVTQSPTHLIKTRGQQVTLRCSPKSGHDTVSWYQQALGQGPQFIFQYYEEEERQRGNFPDRFSGHQFPNYSSELNVNALLLGDSALYLCASSLRRNYEQYFGPGTRLTVT.

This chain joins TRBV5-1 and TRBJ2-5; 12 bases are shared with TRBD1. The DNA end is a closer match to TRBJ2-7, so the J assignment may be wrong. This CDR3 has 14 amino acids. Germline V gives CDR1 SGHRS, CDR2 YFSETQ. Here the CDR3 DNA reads TGCGCCAGCCGCCGGGACAGGGGGCTCTACGAGCAGTACTTC. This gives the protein CASRRDRGLYEQYF.

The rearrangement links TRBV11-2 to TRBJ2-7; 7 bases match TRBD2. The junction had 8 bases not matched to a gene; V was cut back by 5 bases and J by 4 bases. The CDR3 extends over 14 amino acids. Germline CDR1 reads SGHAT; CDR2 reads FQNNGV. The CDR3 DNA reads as TGTGCCAGCAGCGGACTAGATTCGTCTTACGAGCAGTACTTC. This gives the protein CASSGLDSSYEQYF.

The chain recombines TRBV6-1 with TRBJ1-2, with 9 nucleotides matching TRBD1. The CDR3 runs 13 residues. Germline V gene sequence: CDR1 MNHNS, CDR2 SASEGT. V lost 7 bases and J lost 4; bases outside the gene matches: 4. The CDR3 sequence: CASMATGGYGYTF. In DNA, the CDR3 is TGTGCCAGCATGGCGACAGGGGGCTATGGCTACACCTTC.

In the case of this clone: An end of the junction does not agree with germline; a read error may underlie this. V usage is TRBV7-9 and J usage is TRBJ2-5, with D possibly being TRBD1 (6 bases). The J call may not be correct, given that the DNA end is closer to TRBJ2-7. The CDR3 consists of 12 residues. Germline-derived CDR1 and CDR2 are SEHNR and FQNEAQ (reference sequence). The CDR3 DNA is TGTTCCAGCAGGCAGGGGTCCTACGAGCAGTACTTC. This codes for CSSRQGSYEQYF.

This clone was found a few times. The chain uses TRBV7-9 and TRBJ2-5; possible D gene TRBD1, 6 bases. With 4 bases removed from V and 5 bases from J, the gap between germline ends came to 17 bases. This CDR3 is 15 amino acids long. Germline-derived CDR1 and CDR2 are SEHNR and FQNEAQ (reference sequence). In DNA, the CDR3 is TGTGCCAGCAGCTCGGGGACACGAACGATGGAGACCCAGTACTTC. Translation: CASSSGTRTMETQYF.

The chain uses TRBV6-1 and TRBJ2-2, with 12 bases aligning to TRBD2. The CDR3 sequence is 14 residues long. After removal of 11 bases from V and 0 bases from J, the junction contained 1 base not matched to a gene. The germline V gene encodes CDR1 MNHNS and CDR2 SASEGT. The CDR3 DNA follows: TGTGCCTCTAGCGGGGGGGCGAACACCGGGGAGCTGTTTTTT. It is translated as CASSGGANTGELFF.

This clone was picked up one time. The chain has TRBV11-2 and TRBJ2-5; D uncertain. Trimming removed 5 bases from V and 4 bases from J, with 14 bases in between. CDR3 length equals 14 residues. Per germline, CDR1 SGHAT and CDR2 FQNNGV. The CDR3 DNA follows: TGTGCCAGCAGCCGAACTTTTCAACGAGAGACCCAGTACTTC. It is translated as CASSRTFQRETQYF.

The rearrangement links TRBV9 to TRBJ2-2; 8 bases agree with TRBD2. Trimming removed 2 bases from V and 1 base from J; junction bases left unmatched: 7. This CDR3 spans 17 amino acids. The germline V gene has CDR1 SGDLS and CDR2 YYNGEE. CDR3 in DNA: TGTGCCAGCAGCGTGACAATGAGCGGGGGGAACACCGGGGAGCTGTTTTTT. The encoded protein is CASSVTMSGGNTGELFF.

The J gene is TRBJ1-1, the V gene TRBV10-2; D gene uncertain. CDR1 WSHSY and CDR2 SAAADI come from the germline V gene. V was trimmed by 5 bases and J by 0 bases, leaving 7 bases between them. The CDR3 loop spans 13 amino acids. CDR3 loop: CASSSRLNTEAFF. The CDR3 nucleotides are TGCGCCAGCAGTTCCCGTCTGAACACTGAAGCTTTCTTT.

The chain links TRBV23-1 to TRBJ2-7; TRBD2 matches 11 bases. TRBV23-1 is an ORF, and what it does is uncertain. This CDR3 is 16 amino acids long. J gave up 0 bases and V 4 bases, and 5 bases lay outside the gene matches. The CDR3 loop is CASSPPTSGASYEQYF. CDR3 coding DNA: TGCGCCAGCAGTCCCCCGACTAGCGGGGCCTCCTACGAGCAGTACTTC.